These 9 T cell receptor beta chains originate from one sample sequenced in a study of T cells in Graves' hyperthyroidism and ophthalmopathy. Amplification of TCR beta CDR3 regions was performed using RNA transcripts as template. In the first-round RT-PCR of the TCR CDR3, the HTBI primer set was used. Using its own MiXCR run on the multiplex PCR reads, TCRdb lists one record per CDR3 protein. Here the sample spans 450,000 to 600,000 distinct CDR3 sequences, less than 15% being singletons. The source material was blood. The receptors were gathered from a woman between 40 and 55 years old with Graves' hyperthyroidism.

This clonotype showed up many times. CDR3: CASRAGTANTGELFF. The DNA for the CDR3 is TGTGCCAGCAGGGCCGGGACAGCAAACACCGGGGAGCTGTTTTTT. The V call is TRBV9, the J call TRBJ2-2; 7 bases match TRBD1. The CDR3 contains 15 residues. From germline, CDR1 is SGDLS and CDR2 YYNGEE. The J segment lost 2 bases and the V segment lost 5 bases, leaving 6 bases of the junction unmatched.

J is TRBJ1-6 and V is TRBV13, with D perhaps TRBD1 (5 bases). Between the trimmed V and J ends, which lost 0 bases and 3 bases, there was a span of 12 bases. CDR3 size: 17 residues. Germline-derived CDR1 and CDR2 are PRHDT and FYEKMQ (reference sequence). CDR3: CASSLGYRPIYNSPLHF. The CDR3 bases are TGTGCCAGCAGCTTAGGGTACAGGCCTATCTATAATTCACCCCTCCACTTT. The full variable domain, its missing parts supplied by reference TRBV13 and TRBJ1-6, is AAGVIQSPRHLIKEKRETATLKCYPIPRHDTVYWYQQGPGQDPQFLISFYEKMQSDKGSIPDRFSAQQFSDYHSELNMSSLELGDSALYFCASSLGYRPIYNSPLHFGNGTRLTVT.

This chain uses TRBV11-2 with TRBJ2-7, with 11 bases matching TRBD2. The CDR3 is made up of 17 amino acids. Trimming at V came to 1 base and at J to 2 bases, leaving 7 bases not matched to a gene. Germline V gene data show CDR1 as SGHAT and CDR2 as FQNNGV. CDR3 protein: CASSLGGLSGRAYEQYF. CDR3 sequence (DNA): TGTGCCAGCAGCTTAGGGGGCCTTAGCGGGAGGGCCTACGAGCAGTACTTC.

This clonotype was seen ten or more times. The V call is TRBV20-1, the J call TRBJ2-3, with 9 bases matching TRBD1. This CDR3 contains 16 residues. Looked up from germline, CDR1 is DFQATT and CDR2 is SNEGSKA (reference sequence). V shed 3 bases and J 1 base; nucleotides not matched to a gene: 8. CDR3 protein: CSASGTGRQRTDTQYF. CDR3 DNA: TGCAGTGCTAGCGGGACAGGGCGACAACGCACAGATACGCAGTATTTT.

This chain links TRBV19 with TRBJ1-5; 10 bases fit TRBD1. Germline values: CDR1 LNHDA, CDR2 SQIVND (reference sequence). This CDR3 spans 16 amino acids. V gave up 6 bases and J gave up 3 bases; unmatched junction bases: 8. The CDR3 sequence is CASRGTGELVNQPQHF. For the CDR3, the DNA is TGTGCCAGTAGGGGGACAGGGGAATTGGTCAATCAGCCCCAGCATTTT.

This sequence joins TRBV19 and TRBJ2-7, with TRBD2 matching 15 bases. CDR3 size: 15 residues. Germline CDR1 and CDR2: LNHDA and SQIVND (reference sequence). V was pared by 4 bases and J by 6 bases, with 4 bases of the junction left unmatched. CDR3 bases: TGTGCCAGTAGTACACGGACTAGCGGGAGGGGCGAGCAGTACTTC. Protein product: CASSTRTSGRGEQYF.

This clonotype was observed a handful of times. This chain uses TRBV12-3 or TRBV12-4 with TRBJ2-7, with D perhaps TRBD1 (6 bases). This CDR3 contains 14 residues. V was trimmed by 3 bases and J by 1 base, leaving 10 bases between them. The DNA of the CDR3 is TGTGCCAGCAGTTTTTTAGGGGGTTCCTACGAGCAGTACTTC. Translation gives CASSFLGGSYEQYF.

This clonotype came up many times. CDR3 sequence: CSARRDGYEQYF. CDR3 bases: TGCAGTGCTAGACGGGACGGCTACGAGCAGTACTTC. The chain joins TRBV20-1 to TRBJ2-7; perhaps D is TRBD1 or TRBD2 (5 bases each). Germline CDR1 and CDR2: DFQATT and SNEGSKA (reference sequence). The CDR3 sequence is 12 residues long. V lost 2 bases and J 3 bases, leaving 8 bases between the germline ends.

This clonotype appeared a few times. J is TRBJ2-3 and V is TRBV24-1; 12 bases are a match to TRBD2. CDR3 length: 15 amino acids. Germline values: CDR1 KGHDR, CDR2 SFDVKD. With V trimmed by 1 base and J by 8 bases, 3 bases remained unmatched. CDR3 sequence reads: CATSDLQLAGGTQYF. DNA for the CDR3: TGTGCCACCAGTGATTTACAACTAGCGGGAGGTACGCAGTATTTT.